The rows below give T cell receptor beta chains drawn from one sample of a study of cytomegalovirus exposure and HLA in healthy donors. Generated by immunoSEQ multiplex PCR, the TCRdb table keeps only in-frame clones and is missing some. The sample contains 150,000 to 200,000 clones, approximately 86% of which appear only once. Material for sequencing was PBMCs. The receptors come from a man aged 25 to 40 in good health and CMV-seropositive. Both conserved end residues are part of each CDR3. Some rows have no size entry. The others give once, few or many, or a class for an expanded clone.

CDR3 protein,clone size,V gene
CASSLEGNEQYF,once,TRBV5-6
CASSLDGDYEQYF,few,TRBV5-6
CASSQERYSPLHF,-,TRBV4-1
CASSGQGSGNTIYF,-,TRBV19
CASSLGGDYGYTF,-,TRBV5-4
CASSLGTDTQYF,-,TRBV13
CASSLALSTNEKLFF,-,TRBV5-6
CASSYSQGETQYF,-,TRBV6-5
CASSQALSADEQFF,-,TRBV4-1
CASSLAGLPRANVLTF,-,TRBV5-5
CASSSLPGTGNHEQYF,once,TRBV7-9
CASSEWGPGQGAFYGYTF,-,TRBV25-1
CASSAEVQETQYF,-,TRBV11-3
CASSLYYGYTF,-,TRBV5-8
CASSTPEQGYFGQPQHF,few,TRBV19
CASRGTSTANIQYF,-,TRBV19
CASGWTPQLGELFF,-,TRBV2
CASSVGSGGEYEQYF,once,TRBV9
CASSPPGQGHYEQYF,-,TRBV18
CASSSNDRAYNEQFF,-,TRBV27
CASSLNRYFYEQYF,-,TRBV28
CASRGWDNSGNTIYF,-,TRBV2
CASSSQGSGANVLTF,few,TRBV6-1
CASSPLLDGYSGANVLTF,-,TRBV18
CASSLGRGNPPLHF,-,TRBV7-8
CASSHGTSGTGLSYEQYF,-,TRBV28
CASSDFAAGNSPLHF,-,TRBV2
CASRRAGGANEKLFF,-,TRBV7-9
CASSYSFTEASYEQYF,-,TRBV6-5
CASSPGPNEVTGELFF,once,TRBV11-3
CASSITGDTEAFF,-,TRBV19
CASSVVASGDGEQYF,few,TRBV9
CASRAGQGNQPQHF,-,TRBV4-2
CASSSPGTSYNEQFF,-,TRBV6-1
CASSPTATYEQYF,-,TRBV28
CASWNRFMNTEAFF,-,TRBV28
CASTGSGNTIYF,-,TRBV6-5
CASSLRGPMETEAFF,-,TRBV6-5
CSAPTNEKLFF,-,TRBV20-1
CASSLTGRGGISGNTIYF,-,TRBV13
CASSYRVSYEQYF,-,TRBV6-5
CASSGGPSSYNEQFF,-,TRBV6-1
CASSPRGRGLVEQFF,-,TRBV19